The rows below give T cell receptor beta chains drawn from one sample of a study of hypomethylating agent response in myelodysplastic syndrome. Some clones are missing from TCRdb's copy, which holds only in-frame ones; the method was immunoSEQ multiplex PCR. This table has several thousand clones, approximately 82% appearing once. The sample in question was bone marrow, obtained before or after starting hypomethylating agent treatment for myelodysplastic syndrome (not recorded which). These receptors all stem from a human donor with myelodysplastic syndrome. Both conserved end residues are trimmed from each CDR3. Each record gives: D gene, J gene, V gene, CDR3 protein. A D gene is named only where the DNA matches it firmly.

>-|TRBJ1-4|TRBV5-5
ASSLGAGRTNEKLF
>TRBD2|TRBJ2-3|TRBV7-2
ASRIAGGADTQY
>TRBD1|TRBJ1-2|TRBV6-5
ASSSMTGSNYGYT
>-|TRBJ1-2|TRBV21-1
ASSNKTVPNYGYT
>-|TRBJ2-5|TRBV15
ATSRDQETQY
>TRBD2|TRBJ2-7|TRBV11-2
ASSLGASGSEQY
>-|TRBJ1-1|TRBV6-5
ASGRSTEAF
>-|TRBJ1-1|TRBV27
ASSERGYNTEAF
>-|TRBJ2-7|TRBV5-1
ASSPSLGAAYEQY
>TRBD1|-|TRBV27
ASSYGQAGYEQY
>TRBD1|TRBJ1-2|TRBV19
ASSDSGTESYGYT
>-|TRBJ1-2|TRBV5-4
ASSLAGRVRDGYT
>-|TRBJ1-3|TRBV18
ASSPIEGSAGTIY
>-|TRBJ1-4|TRBV18
ASSDLPRTVGNEKLF
>-|TRBJ2-3|TRBV5-1
ASSPASVGTDTQY
>-|TRBJ2-4|TRBV7-9
ASSSQAENIQY
>-|TRBJ2-7|TRBV7-9
ASSLGDTQYAYEQY
>TRBD2|TRBJ2-7|TRBV27
ASSLTSGPYEQY
>TRBD1|TRBJ2-7|TRBV11-2
ASSSLWTGSYEQY
>-|TRBJ2-1|TRBV7-3
ASSLQGSHEQF
>-|TRBJ1-1|TRBV5-8
ASSLDWFSF
>-|TRBJ1-3|TRBV5-1
ASSTQQGLAGNTIY
>-|TRBJ1-4|TRBV5-5
ASSRGHATNEKLF
>-|TRBJ2-7|TRBV5-1
ASSLAGGRTYEQY
>-|TRBJ1-4|TRBV10-1
ASSGRTGEKLF
>-|TRBJ1-3|TRBV5-5
ASSLYQGISGNTIY
>TRBD1|TRBJ1-1|TRBV7-9
ASTHKGQGADEAF